These T cell receptor beta chains were read from a single sample in a study of blood T cell repertoires in COVID-19. Only in-frame clones appear in the TCRdb table, and some are missing; sequencing was by immunoSEQ multiplex PCR. Altogether roughly 310,000 clones are present, roughly 90% being singletons, with the ten largest covering around 2.6%. The sequenced material came from PBMCs or T cells enriched from blood (not recorded which). The source is a man aged 60 to 69 who had recovered from COVID-19. Each CDR3 is given with its conserved first and last residue. The order of the fields is J gene, D gene, V gene, clone size, CDR3 protein, CDR3 DNA. The D gene is left open where the match is weak. Clone size is given for some rows only: seen once, a few or many times, or a class if the clone is expanded.

TRBJ2-3	NA	TRBV3-1/TRBV3-2	NA	CASSPQGIEQYF	TGTGCCAGCAGTCCACAGGGTATCGAGCAGTATTTT
TRBJ2-3	TRBD2	TRBV2	NA	CASRERGVSTDTQYF	TGTGCCAGCAGGGAGCGGGGGGTTAGCACAGATACGCAGTATTTT
TRBJ1-2	NA	TRBV16	NA	CASSHGVGGDAGYTF	TGTGCCAGCAGCCATGGTGTCGGGGGAGATGCTGGCTACACCTTC
TRBJ1-1	NA	TRBV5-4	NA	CASSLQDTEAFF	TGTGCCAGCAGCTTGCAGGACACTGAAGCTTTCTTT
TRBJ1-5	TRBD1	TRBV5-6	NA	CASSILQGPLSGQPQHF	TGTGCCAGCAGCATCTTACAGGGGCCCCTGTCGGGGCAGCCCCAGCATTTT
TRBJ2-2	NA	TRBV3-1/TRBV3-2	NA	CASRPGQIRGSNTGELFF	TGTGCCAGCAGGCCTGGGCAGATCCGGGGTTCGAACACCGGGGAGCTGTTTTTT
TRBJ1-3	NA	TRBV14	NA	CASSQDRKVSLSSLHTIYF	TGTGCCAGCAGCCAAGATCGAAAAGTCAGTTTATCGTCCTTGCACACCATATATTTT
TRBJ2-7	TRBD1	TRBV30	NA	CAWSWDSDYEQYF	TGTGCCTGGAGTTGGGACAGTGACTACGAGCAGTACTTC
TRBJ2-7	TRBD1	TRBV11-3	NA	CASSLQGAKEQYF	TGTGCCAGCAGTTTACAGGGGGCGAAGGAGCAGTACTTC
TRBJ2-7	TRBD2	TRBV5-3	NA	CARSQEAGQEDEQYF	TGTGCCAGAAGCCAAGAAGCGGGGCAGGAAGACGAGCAGTACTTC
TRBJ2-4	TRBD1	TRBV3-1/TRBV3-2	NA	CASSRGQGAKNIQYF	TGTGCCAGCAGCAGGGGACAGGGCGCCAAAAACATTCAGTACTTC
TRBJ1-5	NA	TRBV28	once	CASSFLGDYVNQPQHF	TGTGCCAGCAGTTTTCTAGGGGACTACGTCAATCAGCCCCAGCATTTT
TRBJ1-2	TRBD1	TRBV9	NA	CASSSFRDSYGYTF	TGTGCCAGCAGCTCCTTCCGGGACAGCTATGGCTACACCTTC
TRBJ1-5	NA	TRBV30	NA	CAWSVKPNQPQHF	TGTGCCTGGAGTGTGAAGCCTAATCAGCCCCAGCATTTT
TRBJ1-1	NA	TRBV9	NA	CASSPPRGTEAFF	TGTGCCAGCAGCCCCCCCCGGGGCACTGAAGCTTTCTTT
TRBJ1-4	TRBD1	TRBV19	NA	CASSILDRVNEKLFF	TGTGCCAGTAGTATTCTCGACAGGGTTAATGAAAAACTGTTTTTT
TRBJ1-2	TRBD1	TRBV18	NA	CASSPMTGQQYYGYTF	TGTGCCAGCTCACCAATGACGGGACAGCAATACTATGGCTACACCTTC
TRBJ1-6	TRBD1	TRBV6-5	NA	CASTGGNYNSPLHF	TGTGCCAGCACAGGGGGTAATTATAATTCACCCCTCCACTTT
TRBJ1-2	NA	TRBV6-5	NA	CASSRRPNYGYTF	TGTGCCAGCAGTCGGAGACCTAACTATGGCTACACCTTC
TRBJ2-2	NA	TRBV12-3/TRBV12-4	NA	CASSPLNTGELFF	TGTGCCAGCAGTCCCCTCAACACCGGGGAGCTGTTTTTT
TRBJ1-2	NA	TRBV9	NA	CASSVEGRPGYTF	TGTGCCAGCAGCGTAGAGGGGCGGCCCGGCTACACCTTC
TRBJ1-2	TRBD1	TRBV7-9	NA	CASSPLEGGSSRRNYGYTF	TGTGCCAGCAGCCCCCTGGAAGGGGGCAGCTCACGAAGAAACTATGGCTACACCTTC
TRBJ2-1	TRBD1	TRBV4-3	once	CASSQDMGQGVFNEQFF	TGCGCCAGCAGCCAAGATATGGGACAGGGGGTGTTCAATGAGCAGTTCTTC
TRBJ2-6	TRBD1	TRBV23-1	NA	CASSHLQRRDRSSGANVLTF	TGCGCCAGCAGTCATCTCCAGCGCCGGGACAGAAGCTCTGGGGCCAACGTCCTGACTTTC
TRBJ1-3	NA	TRBV19	NA	CASSMDGAVSGNTIYF	TGTGCCAGTAGTATGGATGGGGCGGTCTCTGGAAACACCATATATTTT
TRBJ2-1	TRBD2	TRBV19	once	CASSTTSGGKREQFF	TGTGCCAGTAGTACCACTAGCGGGGGTAAGCGTGAGCAGTTCTTC
TRBJ2-2	TRBD1	TRBV20-1	NA	CSATDRENTGELFF	TGCAGTGCTACTGACAGGGAGAACACCGGGGAGCTGTTTTTT